The rows below give T cell receptor beta chains drawn from one sample of a study of blood T cell repertoires in COVID-19. Libraries were prepared by immunoSEQ multiplex PCR; TCRdb keeps only in-frame clonotypes and omits some of them. The table has over 150,000 clones, roughly four fifths seen once; the top ten hold 1.5% to 2%. Specimen: peripheral blood. The receptors here all came from a man older than 75 with acute or convalescent COVID-19. Each CDR3 is given with its conserved first and last residue. A D gene is named only where the DNA matches it firmly. Some rows have no size entry. The others give once, few or many, or a class for an expanded clone.

j_call clone_size v_call d_call cdr3_length cdr3_nt cdr3_aa
TRBJ2-4 NA TRBV28 NA 17 TGTGCCAGCAGTTTAGGGGGCAGTATCTTAGCCAAAAACATTCAGTACTTC CASSLGGSILAKNIQYF
TRBJ1-1 once TRBV11-3 TRBD1 14 TGTGCCAGCAGCTTAGAGACAGGGTACACTGAAGCTTTCTTT CASSLETGYTEAFF
TRBJ1-1 NA TRBV27 NA 14 TGTGCCAGCAGCCCTGCGGGCCCGAACACTGAAGCTTTCTTT CASSPAGPNTEAFF
TRBJ2-3 NA TRBV2 TRBD2 18 TGTGCCAGCAGTGAACTAGCGGGGGGGCCCTCTAGCCCAGATACGCAGTATTTT CASSELAGGPSSPDTQYF
TRBJ1-1 medium-sized TRBV4-2 NA 14 TGTGCCAGCAGCCTACACAGGGAGAACACTGAAGCTTTCTTT CASSLHRENTEAFF
TRBJ1-6 NA TRBV5-6 NA 14 TGTGCCAGCAGCTTGGGACAAGTCCGCTCACCCCTCCACTTT CASSLGQVRSPLHF
TRBJ1-2 NA TRBV7-9 TRBD1 15 TGTGCCAGCAGCACGAGGGACAGTCCTAACTATGGCTACACCTTC CASSTRDSPNYGYTF
TRBJ1-2 NA TRBV6-1 TRBD1 14 TGTGCCAGCAGTGAGAAGGGGGCCAACTATGGCTACACCTTC CASSEKGANYGYTF
TRBJ1-4 NA TRBV28 NA 13 TGTGCCAGCAGTGTCGGAGGGCTGGAAAAACTGTTTTTT CASSVGGLEKLFF
TRBJ2-1 once TRBV28 NA 11 TGTGCCAGTCTCCAGGGGACTGAGCAGTTCTTC CASLQGTEQFF
TRBJ2-3 NA TRBV5-6 TRBD1 14 TGTGCCAGCTATAACAGGGGTAACACAGATACGCAGTATTTT CASYNRGNTDTQYF
TRBJ1-2 NA TRBV10-1 NA 12 TGCGCCAGCAGCCTCGACTTATATGGCTACACCTTC CASSLDLYGYTF
TRBJ2-1 NA TRBV28 TRBD1 14 TGTGCCAGCATAACGACAGGGGGTAGGAATGAGCAGTTCTTC CASITTGGRNEQFF
TRBJ1-2 NA TRBV27 NA 14 TGTGCCAGCAGTTTAGATGGCGGGGATTTCAGCTACACCTTC CASSLDGGDFSYTF
TRBJ2-5 NA TRBV24-1 NA 13 TGTGCCACCAGTGCGGACAACCAAGAGACCCAGTACTTC CATSADNQETQYF
TRBJ1-6 NA TRBV7-2 NA 15 TGTGCCAGCAGCTTATTAGGACAGCCACTAGGGTCCCTCCACTTT CASSLLGQPLGSLHF
TRBJ1-2 NA TRBV5-6 NA 11 TGTGCCAGCAGCTTGACAGGCGAGTCCACCTTC CASSLTGESTF
TRBJ1-4 many TRBV4-2 NA 15 TGTGCCAGCAGCCAAGCCGCAGGGGCGGACGAAAAACTGTTTTTT CASSQAAGADEKLFF
TRBJ1-6 NA TRBV10-1 NA 13 TGCGCCAGCAGTGCAGGGTTTTTATCACCCCTCCACTTT CASSAGFLSPLHF
TRBJ1-2 few TRBV24-1 TRBD1 13 TGTGCCACCAGGGACAGGGGGTTGAAAGGCTACACCTTC CATRDRGLKGYTF
TRBJ2-2 NA TRBV28 TRBD2 16 TGTGCCAGCAGATTACCCACTAGCGGGGCAACCGGGGAGCTGTTTTTT CASRLPTSGATGELFF
TRBJ1-5 few TRBV7-9 NA 14 TGTGCCAGCAGCTTACAAGGGGGCAATCAGCCCCAGCATTTT CASSLQGGNQPQHF
TRBJ1-1 NA TRBV29-1 NA 10 TGCAGCGTTGCAAACACTGAAGCTTTCTTT CSVANTEAFF
TRBJ2-2 NA TRBV6-5 NA 15 TGTGCCAGCGGGCAGGTACGAGCGAACACCGGGGAGCTGTTTTTT CASGQVRANTGELFF
TRBJ1-2 NA TRBV2 NA 13 TGTGCCAGCAGTGTAGCTATTAACTATGGCTACACCTTC CASSVAINYGYTF
TRBJ1-2 NA TRBV18 TRBD1 14 TGTGCCAGCTCTTTTTCCGGACAGGGCTATGGCTACACCTTC CASSFSGQGYGYTF
TRBJ2-7 once TRBV11-2 TRBD1 15 TGTGCCAGCAGCACGCGACAGGGGGCGTCCTACGAGCAGTACTTC CASSTRQGASYEQYF
TRBJ2-5 NA TRBV5-1 NA 15 TGCGCCAGCAGCTTGGAGGGCTCGGGGCAAGAGACCCAGTACTTC CASSLEGSGQETQYF
TRBJ1-6 NA TRBV30 NA 14 TGTGCCTGGAGTGCCGACAGGTATAATTCACCCCTCCACTTT CAWSADRYNSPLHF
TRBJ2-5 NA TRBV7-9 NA 14 TGTGCCAGCAGCATCGTGGGGGCGGGAGAGACCCAGTACTTC CASSIVGAGETQYF
TRBJ2-1 NA TRBV3-1/TRBV3-2 TRBD1 20 TGTGCCAGCAGCCAAGAAGAGGGGGCCGAGGGGGCGATACCTTCGCGGGAGCAGTTCTTC CASSQEEGAEGAIPSREQFF
TRBJ2-3 NA TRBV2 TRBD2 18 TGTGCCAGCAGTGAAGGCGCGGCGGGGGGCAAAAAAACAGATACGCAGTATTTT CASSEGAAGGKKTDTQYF
TRBJ2-2 NA TRBV2 TRBD2 15 TGTGCCAGTCTAGCGGGGGCCCTGCAAGGCGGGGAGCTGTTTTTT CASLAGALQGGELFF
TRBJ2-7 NA TRBV9 TRBD2 16 TGTGCCAGCAGTCCCCTACTGCGGGGGGACTCCTACGAGCAGTACTTC CASSPLLRGDSYEQYF
TRBJ1-2 NA TRBV28 TRBD1 14 TGTGCCAGCAGTATCGGACAGGGAAGGTATGGCTACACCTTC CASSIGQGRYGYTF
TRBJ2-2 NA TRBV5-5 NA 13 TGTGCCAGCAGCCGACTTACGGTGGGGGAGCTGTTTTTT CASSRLTVGELFF
TRBJ2-3 NA TRBV19 TRBD1 16 TGTGCCAGTAGGGGTGGCGGCAGGGGGCAATCAGATACGCAGTATTTT CASRGGGRGQSDTQYF
TRBJ1-5 few TRBV15 NA 15 TGTGCCACCAGCAGCCTACAGGGAGCTAATCAGCCCCAGCATTTT CATSSLQGANQPQHF
TRBJ1-1 NA TRBV27 NA 13 TGTGCCAGCAGACTGGGGCAGGGTCTTGAAGCTTTCTTT CASRLGQGLEAFF
TRBJ2-6 NA TRBV3-1/TRBV3-2 NA 11 TGTGCCAGCAGCCAAGGCGCCGTCCTGACTTTC CASSQGAVLTF
TRBJ1-5 NA TRBV24-1 NA 20 TGTGCCACCAGTGATTCAAATTCCCGGGTAGGAGGGACGAGCAATCAGCCCCAGCATTTT CATSDSNSRVGGTSNQPQHF
TRBJ1-1 NA TRBV6-4 NA 13 TGTGCCAGCAGTGACTCGAGGTTTACTGAAGCTTTCTTT CASSDSRFTEAFF
TRBJ2-5 NA TRBV7-2 NA 13 TGTGCCAGCAGCCGGGACTACCAAGAGACCCAGTACTTC CASSRDYQETQYF
TRBJ1-1 NA TRBV2 NA 14 TGTGCCAGCAGTCTGCAGGGTTTCAGCACTGAAGCTTTCTTT CASSLQGFSTEAFF
TRBJ2-3 few TRBV6-2/TRBV6-3 NA 17 TGTGCCAGCAGTTACTCGACCCTCGACCGGGTAACAGATACGCAGTATTTT CASSYSTLDRVTDTQYF
TRBJ2-2 few TRBV5-1 TRBD1 15 TGCGCCAGCAGCTCACAGGGGGTGGTCACCGGGGAGCTGTTTTTT CASSSQGVVTGELFF
TRBJ2-1 NA TRBV24-1 TRBD1 13 TGTGCCACCAAAAAGACAGGGCTCAATGAGCAGTTCTTC CATKKTGLNEQFF
TRBJ1-2 NA TRBV6-5 TRBD1 13 TGTGCCAGCAGTTGGGGACAGGGGTTTGGCTACACCTTC CASSWGQGFGYTF
TRBJ2-3 NA TRBV5-4 NA 14 TGTGCCAGCAGCTTGGGGGGGGGCACAGATACGCAGTATTTT CASSLGGGTDTQYF
TRBJ2-5 NA TRBV7-6 TRBD1 15 TGTGCCAGCAGCCCTCGACAGGGGGCAGGGGAGACCCAGTACTTC CASSPRQGAGETQYF